The present T cell receptor (beta chain) was sequenced within a study of shared T cell receptors in the human thymus. The data were produced by immunoSEQ multiplex PCR, yet TCRdb's version contains in-frame clones alone and is incomplete. The data show about 660,000 clones, over 75% seen once. Trimming removed 2 bases from V and 9 bases from J; junction bases left unmatched: 7. CDR3 size: 13 residues. Germline loops: CDR1 SGHAT, CDR2 FQNNGV. This same sample was also taken into another study, of human thymus T cells. That work contributes: Corrective cardiac operations yielded the resected thymus tissue. Across thymic and blood repertoires, the usage of V and J genes appeared to be biased. Unrelated individuals had highly overlapping thymic repertoires, as reported in related research.

The receptor was derived from a boy younger than two with a congenital heart defect. Source material: thymocytes. The rearrangement joins TRBV11-2 to TRBJ2-7, with 7 positions matching TRBD2. Written as DNA, the CDR3 is TGTGCCAGCAGCTTAAGTACTAGCGAGGGGCAGTACTTC. Its protein is CASSLSTSEGQYF.